This T cell receptor (beta chain) comes out of a study of blood T cell repertoires in COVID-19. The repertoire was sequenced with immunoSEQ multiplex PCR; TCRdb's copy has only in-frame clones and lacks some. The sample has approximately 97,000 clones, 80% to 95% seen once. The CDR3 spans 15 residues. The germline V gene encodes CDR1 SNHLY and CDR2 FYNNEI. V dropped 3 bases and J dropped 3 bases, with 14 bases sitting between them. Specimen: peripheral blood. The rearrangement joins TRBV2 to TRBJ1-2; perhaps TRBD1 as D (5 bases). This clonotype originated in a woman between 45 and 65 years old with COVID-19, enrolled during active disease. The DNA for the CDR3 is TGTGCCAGCAGTGAGGCGGGGGTTAGGGACTATGGCTACACCTTC. Protein: CASSEAGVRDYGYTF.